This T cell receptor beta chain was profiled in a study of T-cell memory formation after mild COVID-19. Study-wide context: The study found TCR clusters largely donor specific.

TCRdb re-called the 5' RACE reads with MiXCR, one entry per CDR3 protein. The sample holds hundreds of thousands of distinct CDR3 sequences; about 23% are singletons and the top ten take roughly an eighth. This clonotype was counted a few times. The clonotype comes from an adult woman who had mild COVID-19 (a few samples of this study predate the infection). Cell type and time point are not known. Sequenced input: PBMCs or a T cell subset sorted from them (not recorded which).

CDR3 DNA: TGTGCCACCAGTGACTCAGCGGGAGGCCGAGGCACAGATACGCAGTATTTT. This translates into CATSDSAGGRGTDTQYF. The rearrangement joins TRBV24-1 to TRBJ2-3, with TRBD2 identical over 9 bases. This CDR3 has 17 residues. J gave up 1 base and V 4 bases, and 8 bases lay outside the gene matches. Germline V lookup: CDR1 KGHDR, CDR2 SFDVKD.